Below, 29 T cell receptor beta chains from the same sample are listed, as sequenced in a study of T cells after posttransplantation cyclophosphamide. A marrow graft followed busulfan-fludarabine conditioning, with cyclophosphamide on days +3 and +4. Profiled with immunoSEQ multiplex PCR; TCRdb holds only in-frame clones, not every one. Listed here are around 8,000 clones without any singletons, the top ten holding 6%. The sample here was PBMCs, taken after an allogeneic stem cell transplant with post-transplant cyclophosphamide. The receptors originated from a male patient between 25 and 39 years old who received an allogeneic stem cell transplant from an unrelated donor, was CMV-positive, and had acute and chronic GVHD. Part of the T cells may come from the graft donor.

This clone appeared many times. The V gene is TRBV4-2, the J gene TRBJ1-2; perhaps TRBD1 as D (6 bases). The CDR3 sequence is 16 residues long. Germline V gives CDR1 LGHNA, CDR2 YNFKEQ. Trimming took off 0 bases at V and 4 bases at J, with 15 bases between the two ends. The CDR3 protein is CASSQEDTRGGYGYTF. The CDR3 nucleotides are TGTGCCAGCAGCCAAGAGGATACCAGGGGCGGCTATGGCTACACCTTC.

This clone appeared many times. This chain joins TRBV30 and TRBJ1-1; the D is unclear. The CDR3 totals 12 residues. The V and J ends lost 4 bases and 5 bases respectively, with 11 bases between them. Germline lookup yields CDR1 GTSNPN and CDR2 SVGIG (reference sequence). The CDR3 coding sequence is TGTGCCTGGATGGACTTAGGGACTGAAGCTTTCTTT. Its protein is CAWMDLGTEAFF. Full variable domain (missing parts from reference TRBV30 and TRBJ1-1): SQTIHQWPATLVQPVGSPLSLECTVEGTSNPNLYWYRQAAGRGLQLLFYSVGIGQISSEVPQNLSASRPQDRQFILSSKKLLLSDSGFYLCAWMDLGTEAFFGQGTRLTVV.

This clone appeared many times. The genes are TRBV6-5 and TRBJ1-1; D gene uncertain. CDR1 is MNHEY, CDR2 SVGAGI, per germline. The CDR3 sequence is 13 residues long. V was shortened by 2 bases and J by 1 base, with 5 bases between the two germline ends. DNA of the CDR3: TGTGCCAGCAGTTACGTAGCGAACACTGAAGCTTTCTTT. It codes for CASSYVANTEAFF.

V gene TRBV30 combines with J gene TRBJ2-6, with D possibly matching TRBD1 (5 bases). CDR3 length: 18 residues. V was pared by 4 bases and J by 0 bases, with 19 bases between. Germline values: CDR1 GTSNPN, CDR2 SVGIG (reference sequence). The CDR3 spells CAWTRWGLPSSGANVLTF. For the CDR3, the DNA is TGTGCCTGGACACGGTGGGGCTTACCCAGCTCTGGGGCCAACGTCCTGACTTTC.

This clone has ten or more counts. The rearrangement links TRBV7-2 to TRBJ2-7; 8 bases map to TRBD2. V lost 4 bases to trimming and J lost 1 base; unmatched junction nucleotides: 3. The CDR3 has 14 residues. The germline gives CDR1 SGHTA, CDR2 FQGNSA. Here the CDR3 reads CASSSSGGSYEQYF. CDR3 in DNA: TGTGCCAGCAGCTCGAGCGGGGGATCCTACGAGCAGTACTTC. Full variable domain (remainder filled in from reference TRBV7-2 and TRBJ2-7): GAGVSQSPSNKVTEKGKDVELRCDPISGHTALYWYRQSLGQGLEFLIYFQGNSAPDKSGLPSDRFSAERTGGSVSTLTIQRTQQEDSAVYLCASSSSGGSYEQYFGPGTRLTVT.

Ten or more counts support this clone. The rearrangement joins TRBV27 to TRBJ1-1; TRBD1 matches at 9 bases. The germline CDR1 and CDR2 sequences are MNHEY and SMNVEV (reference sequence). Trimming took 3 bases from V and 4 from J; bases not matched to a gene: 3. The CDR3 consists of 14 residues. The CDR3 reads CASSFRDRATEAFF. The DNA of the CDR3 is TGTGCCAGCAGTTTTCGGGACAGGGCCACTGAAGCTTTCTTT.

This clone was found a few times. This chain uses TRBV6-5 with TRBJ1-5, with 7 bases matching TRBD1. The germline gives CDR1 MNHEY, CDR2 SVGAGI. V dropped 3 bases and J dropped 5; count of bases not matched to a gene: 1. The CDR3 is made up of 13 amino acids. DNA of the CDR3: TGTGCCAGCAGTTATACAGGGGATCAGCCCCAGCATTTT. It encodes CASSYTGDQPQHF.

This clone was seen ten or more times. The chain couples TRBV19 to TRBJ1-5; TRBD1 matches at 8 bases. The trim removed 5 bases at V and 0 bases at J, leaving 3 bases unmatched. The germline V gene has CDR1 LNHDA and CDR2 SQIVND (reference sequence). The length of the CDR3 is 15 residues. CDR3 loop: CASSVDRGSNQPQHF. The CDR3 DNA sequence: TGTGCCAGTAGTGTTGACAGGGGTAGCAATCAGCCCCAGCATTTT.

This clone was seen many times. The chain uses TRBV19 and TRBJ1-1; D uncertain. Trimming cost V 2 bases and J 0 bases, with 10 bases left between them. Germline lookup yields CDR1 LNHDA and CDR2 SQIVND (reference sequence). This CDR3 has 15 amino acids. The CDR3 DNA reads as TGTGCCAGTAGTATAAAAGGCAGGATGAACACTGAAGCTTTCTTT. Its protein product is CASSIKGRMNTEAFF.

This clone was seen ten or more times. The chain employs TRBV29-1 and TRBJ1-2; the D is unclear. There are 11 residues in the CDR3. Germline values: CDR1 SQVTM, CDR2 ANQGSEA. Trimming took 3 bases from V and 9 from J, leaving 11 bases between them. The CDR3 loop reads CSVEVGMSYTF. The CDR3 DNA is TGCAGCGTTGAGGTGGGCATGAGCTACACCTTC.

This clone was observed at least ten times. CDR3 in amino acids: CASSTPGTSVDNEQFF. The CDR3 DNA follows: TGTGCCAGCAGTACCCCCGGGACTAGCGTCGACAATGAGCAGTTCTTC. V is TRBV7-2 and J is TRBJ2-1; 10 bases fit TRBD2. Germline trimming cut 6 bases from V and 5 bases from J; bases unmatched to any gene: 10. The CDR3 has 16 amino acids. CDR1 and CDR2 (germline): SGHTA, FQGNSA. The full variable domain, in which reference TRBV7-2 and TRBJ2-1 provide the parts outside the CDR3, is GAGVSQSPSNKVTEKGKDVELRCDPISGHTALYWYRQSLGQGLEFLIYFQGNSAPDKSGLPSDRFSAERTGGSVSTLTIQRTQQEDSAVYLCASSTPGTSVDNEQFFGPGTRLTVL.

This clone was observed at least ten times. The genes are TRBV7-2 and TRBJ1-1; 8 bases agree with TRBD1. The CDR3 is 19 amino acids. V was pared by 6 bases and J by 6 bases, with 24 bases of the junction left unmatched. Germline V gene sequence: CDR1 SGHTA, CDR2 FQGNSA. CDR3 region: CASRGTPPRGLHQSAEAFF. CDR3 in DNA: TGTGCCAGCAGAGGAACTCCCCCCAGGGGGCTCCATCAATCCGCTGAAGCTTTCTTT.

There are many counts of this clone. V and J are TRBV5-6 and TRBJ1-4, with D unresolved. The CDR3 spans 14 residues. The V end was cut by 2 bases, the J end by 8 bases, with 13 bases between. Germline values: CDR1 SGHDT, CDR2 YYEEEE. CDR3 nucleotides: TGTGCCAGCAGCTTTGGACTAGGCTTAGAAAAACTGTTTTTT. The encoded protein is CASSFGLGLEKLFF.

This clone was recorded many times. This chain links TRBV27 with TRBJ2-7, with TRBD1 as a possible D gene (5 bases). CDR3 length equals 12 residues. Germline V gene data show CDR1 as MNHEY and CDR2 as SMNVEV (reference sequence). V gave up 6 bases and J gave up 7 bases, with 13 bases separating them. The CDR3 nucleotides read TGTGCCAGCAGCCTCCCCTCAGGGGAGCAGTACTTC. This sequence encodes CASSLPSGEQYF.

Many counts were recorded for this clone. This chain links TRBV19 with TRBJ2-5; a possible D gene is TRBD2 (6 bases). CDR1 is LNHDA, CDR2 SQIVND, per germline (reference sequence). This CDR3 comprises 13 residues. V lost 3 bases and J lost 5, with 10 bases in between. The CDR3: CASSMPSEETQYF. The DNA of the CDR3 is TGTGCCAGTAGTATGCCTAGCGAGGAGACCCAGTACTTC.

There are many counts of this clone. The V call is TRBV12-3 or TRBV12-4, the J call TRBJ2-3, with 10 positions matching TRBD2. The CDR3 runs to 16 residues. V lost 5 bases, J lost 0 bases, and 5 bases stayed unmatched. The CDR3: CASSPGTSVSTDTQYF. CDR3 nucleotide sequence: TGTGCCAGCAGTCCAGGGACTAGCGTCAGCACAGATACGCAGTATTTT.

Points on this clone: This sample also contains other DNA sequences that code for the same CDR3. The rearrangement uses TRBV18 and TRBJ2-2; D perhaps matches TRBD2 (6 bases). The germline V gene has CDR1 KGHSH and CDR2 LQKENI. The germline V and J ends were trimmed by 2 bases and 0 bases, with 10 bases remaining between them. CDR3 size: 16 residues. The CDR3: CASSPSGGSNTGELFF. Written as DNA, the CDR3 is TGTGCCAGCTCACCAAGTGGGGGGTCGAACACCGGGGAGCTGTTTTTT. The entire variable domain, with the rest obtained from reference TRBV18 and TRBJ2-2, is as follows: NAGVMQNPRHLVRRRGQEARLRCSPMKGHSHVYWYRQLPEEGLKFMVYLQKENIIDESGMPKERFSAEFPKEGPSILRIQQVVRGDSAAYFCASSPSGGSNTGELFFGEGSRLTVL.

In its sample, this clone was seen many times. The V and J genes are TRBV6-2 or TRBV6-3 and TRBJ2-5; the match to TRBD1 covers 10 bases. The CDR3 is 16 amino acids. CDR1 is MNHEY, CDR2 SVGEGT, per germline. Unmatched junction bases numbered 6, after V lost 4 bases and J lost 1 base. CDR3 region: CASSWTGGGFQETQYF. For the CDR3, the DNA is TGTGCCAGCAGTTGGACAGGGGGGGGCTTCCAAGAGACCCAGTACTTC.

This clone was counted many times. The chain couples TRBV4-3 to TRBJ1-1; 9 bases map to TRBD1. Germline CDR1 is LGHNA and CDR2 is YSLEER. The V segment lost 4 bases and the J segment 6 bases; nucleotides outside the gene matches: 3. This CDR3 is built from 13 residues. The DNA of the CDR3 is TGCGCCAGCAGCCTTAGGACAGGGGCTGAAGCTTTCTTT. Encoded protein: CASSLRTGAEAFF.

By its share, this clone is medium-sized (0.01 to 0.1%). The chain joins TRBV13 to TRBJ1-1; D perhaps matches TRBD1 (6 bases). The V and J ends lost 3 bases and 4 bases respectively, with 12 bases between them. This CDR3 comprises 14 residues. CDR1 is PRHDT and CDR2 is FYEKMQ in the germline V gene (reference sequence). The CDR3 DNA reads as TGTGCCAGCAGCTTTGGGGGCGCGGGCACTGAAGCTTTCTTT. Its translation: CASSFGGAGTEAFF.

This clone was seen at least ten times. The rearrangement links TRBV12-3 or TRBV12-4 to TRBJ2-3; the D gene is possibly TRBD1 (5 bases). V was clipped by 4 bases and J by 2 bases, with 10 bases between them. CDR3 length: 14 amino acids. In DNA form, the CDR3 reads TGTGCCAGCAGTTGGACAAGCTACACAGATACGCAGTATTTT. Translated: CASSWTSYTDTQYF.

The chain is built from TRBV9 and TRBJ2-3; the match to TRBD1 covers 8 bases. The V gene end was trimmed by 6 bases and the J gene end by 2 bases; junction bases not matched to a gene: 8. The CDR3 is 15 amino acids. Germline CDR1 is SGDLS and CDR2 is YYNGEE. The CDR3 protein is CASTSGGSFTDTQYF. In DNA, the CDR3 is TGTGCCAGCACCTCAGGGGGCTCTTTCACAGATACGCAGTATTTT.

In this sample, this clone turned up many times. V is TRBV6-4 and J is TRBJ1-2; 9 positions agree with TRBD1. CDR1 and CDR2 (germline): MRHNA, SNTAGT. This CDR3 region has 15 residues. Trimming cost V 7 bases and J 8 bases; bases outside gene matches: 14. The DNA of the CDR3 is TGTGCCAGCAAGCTGTGGGACAGGGATGTTGGAGGCTACACCTTC. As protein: CASKLWDRDVGGYTF.

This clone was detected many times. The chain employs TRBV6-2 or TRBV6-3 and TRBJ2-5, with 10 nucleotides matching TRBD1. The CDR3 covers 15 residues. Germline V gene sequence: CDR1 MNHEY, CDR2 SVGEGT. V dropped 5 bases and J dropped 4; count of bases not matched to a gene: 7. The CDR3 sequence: CASSIDRGHGETQYF. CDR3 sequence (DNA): TGTGCCAGCAGTATCGACAGGGGGCATGGAGAGACCCAGTACTTC.

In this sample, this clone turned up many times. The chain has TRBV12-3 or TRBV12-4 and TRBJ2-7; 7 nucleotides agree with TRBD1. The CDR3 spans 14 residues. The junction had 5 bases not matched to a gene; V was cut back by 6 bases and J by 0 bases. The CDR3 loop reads CASSRTGLSYEQYF. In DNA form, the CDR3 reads TGTGCCAGCAGCCGGACAGGCCTCTCCTACGAGCAGTACTTC.

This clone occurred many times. In nucleotides, the CDR3 is TGTGCCAGCAGCCCAAGCTTCGAGACCCAGTACTTC. Protein sequence: CASSPSFETQYF. This chain connects TRBV11-2 to TRBJ2-5; D unclear. CDR3 size: 12 residues. Germline values: CDR1 SGHAT, CDR2 FQNNGV. With 5 bases removed from V and 5 bases from J, the gap between germline ends came to 9 bases.

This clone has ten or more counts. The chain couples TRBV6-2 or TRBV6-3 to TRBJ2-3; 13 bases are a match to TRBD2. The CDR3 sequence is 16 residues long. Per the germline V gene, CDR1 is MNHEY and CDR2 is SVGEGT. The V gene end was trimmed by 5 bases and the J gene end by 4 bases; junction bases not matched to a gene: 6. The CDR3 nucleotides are TGTGCCAGCAGTAATCCGGGACTAGCGGGGTCAGATACGCAGTATTTT. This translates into CASSNPGLAGSDTQYF.

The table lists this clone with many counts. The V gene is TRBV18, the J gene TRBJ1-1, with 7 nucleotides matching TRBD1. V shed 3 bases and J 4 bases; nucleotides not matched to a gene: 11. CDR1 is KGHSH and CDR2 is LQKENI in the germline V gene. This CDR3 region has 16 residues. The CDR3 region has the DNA TGTGCCAGCTCACCCGTCCGGGACAGAACAATCACTGAAGCTTTCTTT. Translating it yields CASSPVRDRTITEAFF.

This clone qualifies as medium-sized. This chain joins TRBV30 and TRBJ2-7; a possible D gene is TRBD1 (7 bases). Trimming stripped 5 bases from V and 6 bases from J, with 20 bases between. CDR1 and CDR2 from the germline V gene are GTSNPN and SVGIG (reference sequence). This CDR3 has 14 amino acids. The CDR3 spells CAWGGGSVPPEQYF. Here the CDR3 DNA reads TGTGCCTGGGGAGGGGGCAGTGTACCCCCCGAGCAGTACTTC. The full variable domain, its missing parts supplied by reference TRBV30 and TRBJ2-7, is SQTIHQWPATLVQPVGSPLSLECTVEGTSNPNLYWYRQAAGRGLQLLFYSVGIGQISSEVPQNLSASRPQDRQFILSSKKLLLSDSGFYLCAWGGGSVPPEQYFGPGTRLTVT.